Here is one T cell receptor (beta chain) with its context. Random hexamers were used to reverse transcribe an amount of about 0.45 to 1 ug RNA. Amplification of TCR beta CDR3 across 54 Vbeta and 13 Jbeta was performed with immunoSEQ multiplex PCR. TCRdb passed the immunoSEQ multiplex PCR reads through MiXCR, listing each CDR3 protein once. The sample has 120,000 or so distinct CDR3 sequences, roughly 95% seen once. J lost 10 bases, V lost 4 bases, and 4 bases had no gene match. Germline CDR1 reads SGHNT; CDR2 reads YYREEE (reference sequence). The CDR3 sequence is 12 residues long. The record originates from a study of CD8 T cells in Susac syndrome. The authors sequenced TCR beta from blood CD8+ and CD4+ T cells. Controls were drawn from healthy donors and were matched for age and sex. Negative isolation yielded CD4+ and CD8+ T cells, and FACS enriched TEMRA cells.

The sample taken for sequencing was CD4+ T cells from PBMCs. The chain recombines TRBV5-4 with TRBJ2-1, with 8 bases that match TRBD1. This receptor was identified in a human donor in good health. In DNA, the CDR3 is TGTGCCAGCAGCCATGACAGGGGAGAGCAGTTCTTC. Translated: CASSHDRGEQFF.